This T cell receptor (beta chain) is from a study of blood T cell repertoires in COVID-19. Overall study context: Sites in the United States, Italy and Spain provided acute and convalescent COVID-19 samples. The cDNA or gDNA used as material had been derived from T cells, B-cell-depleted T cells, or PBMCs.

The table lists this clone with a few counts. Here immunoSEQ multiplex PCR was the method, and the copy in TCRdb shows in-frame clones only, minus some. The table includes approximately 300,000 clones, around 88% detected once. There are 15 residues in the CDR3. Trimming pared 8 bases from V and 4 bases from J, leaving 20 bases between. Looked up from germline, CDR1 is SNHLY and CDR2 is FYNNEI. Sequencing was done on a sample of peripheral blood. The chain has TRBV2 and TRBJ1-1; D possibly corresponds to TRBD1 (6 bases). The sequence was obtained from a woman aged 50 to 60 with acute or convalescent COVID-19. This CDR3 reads CASVDIQGRGTEAFF. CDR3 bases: TGTGCCAGCGTTGATATACAGGGTCGCGGCACTGAAGCTTTCTTT.